The 5 T cell receptor beta chains below come from one sample, sequenced in a study of CD8 T cells in ankylosing spondylitis. TCRdb reanalysed the 5' RACE reads using MiXCR and keeps one entry per CDR3 protein. Of about 220,000 distinct CDR3 sequences listed, about 10% are singletons. Input material: blood, either unsorted or a sorted T cell fraction (not recorded which). These receptors originate from a male donor with ankylosing spondylitis or in good health (not recorded which).

A few counts support this clonotype. The chain links TRBV7-2 to TRBJ1-2; 8 bases are shared with TRBD1. The junction had 4 bases not matched to a gene; V was cut back by 3 bases and J by 7 bases. This CDR3 comprises 13 residues. In germline, CDR1 is SGHTA, CDR2 FQGNSA. The CDR3 protein is CASSLTGVVGYTF. The CDR3 coding sequence is TGTGCCAGCAGCTTGACAGGGGTCGTTGGCTACACCTTC.

J is TRBJ2-5 and V is TRBV7-3, with D possibly TRBD1 on 5 matching bases. The V gene's germline CDR1 is SGHTA and CDR2 FQGTGA. Trimming removed 1 base from V and 2 bases from J, with 8 bases in between. The CDR3 length is 14 residues. CDR3 in amino acids: CASSLNGQQETQYF. The CDR3 DNA reads TGTGCCAGCAGCTTAAACGGACAACAAGAGACCCAGTACTTC.

This clonotype was picked up a small number of times. V usage is TRBV3-1 and J usage is TRBJ1-2, with 12 bases matching TRBD1. The germline gives CDR1 LGHDT, CDR2 YNNKEL (reference sequence). V shed 0 bases and J 6 bases; nucleotides not matched to a gene: 5. The CDR3 consists of 16 residues. CDR3 sequence: CASSQDLGTGGNGYTF. The CDR3 region has the DNA TGTGCCAGCAGCCAAGATCTCGGGACAGGGGGCAATGGCTACACCTTC. Full variable domain (remainder filled in from reference TRBV3-1 and TRBJ1-2): DTAVSQTPKYLVTQMGNDKSIKCEQNLGHDTMYWYKQDSKKFLKIMFSYNNKELIINETVPNRFSPKSPDKAHLNLHINSLELGDSAVYFCASSQDLGTGGNGYTFGSGTRLTVV.

Concerning this clonotype: This could be a read error, since a much larger clone is one nucleotide away. The chain carries TRBV27 and TRBJ2-3; D is ambiguous. CDR1 and CDR2 from the germline V gene are MNHEY and SMNVEV (reference sequence). The CDR3 contains 18 residues. This CDR3 reads CVSSLPPENLVSTDTQYF. The CDR3 DNA sequence: TGTGTCAGCAGTTTACCCCCGGAGAACCTCGTTAGCACAGATACGCAGTATTTT.

This chain joins TRBV12-3 or TRBV12-4 and TRBJ1-2; 11 nucleotides align to TRBD1. The CDR3 consists of 14 residues. J lost 4 bases, V lost 5 bases, and 3 bases had no gene match. The CDR3 DNA reads TGTGCCAGCAGTGGGGGACAGGGGGGCTATGGCTACACCTTC. Its protein product is CASSGGQGGYGYTF.